This T cell receptor (beta chain) is from a study of T cells after yellow fever vaccination. Between the trimmed V and J ends, which lost 5 bases and 7 bases, there was a span of 12 bases. Germline V gene data show CDR1 as SGHVS and CDR2 as FNYEAQ. This CDR3 has 13 residues. MiXCR was run by TCRdb on the 5' RACE reads, yielding one entry per CDR3 protein. The table includes around 25,000 distinct CDR3 sequences, around 3.5% detected once. This clonotype was counted ten times or more. This rearrangement joins TRBV7-6 to TRBJ1-5; D is possibly TRBD1 (6 bases). This receptor was obtained from a man younger than 35 who received the YFV17D yellow fever vaccine. The sequencing used PBMCs, either bulk or a sorted T-cell subset (CD4+, CD8+, memory, or dextramer-sorted; not recorded which), collected roughly 45 days after the first yellow fever vaccination. The CDR3 DNA reads as TGTGCCAGCAGCCGACAGGACGGCCAGCCCCAGCATTTT. This codes for CASSRQDGQPQHF.